The clone carrying this T cell receptor (beta chain) appeared once. Its antigen is unknown. In germline, CDR1 is SGHRS, CDR2 YFSETQ. The CDR3 runs 12 residues. V dropped 4 bases and J dropped 5 bases, with 9 bases sitting between them. The cohort excluded patients with autoimmune disease history or systemic immunosuppression. Blood sampling was done at baseline, cycle 4 day 1, and cycle 7 day 1. Sequencing was performed with immunoSEQ multiplex PCR; in TCRdb, only in-frame clones are kept and a portion is missing. The sample shows 73,000 or so clones, about nine tenths of them seen only once. This specimen belongs to a study of OX40 agonist ivuxolimab in advanced cancers. Overall study context: It was permissible to have had prior anti-PD-1, anti-PD-L1 or anti-CTLA-4 therapy, and less than 45% had some.

Study-level findings and limits: Antigens targeted by the expanded peripheral T cells were not determined.

Sequencing used CD4+ or CD8+ T cells sorted from blood, obtained in a trial of the OX40 agonist ivuxolimab. The chain combines TRBV5-1 with TRBJ2-5; the D gene is possibly TRBD1 (6 bases). This receptor was obtained from an adult with an advanced solid tumor such as melanoma, head and neck, liver or kidney cancer. CDR3: CASSPRGETQYF. In nucleotides, the CDR3 is TGCGCCAGCAGCCCGAGGGGGGAGACCCAGTACTTC.